This T cell receptor beta chain was obtained from a study of blood T cell repertoires in COVID-19. Study as a whole: Some COVID-19 samples were acute and others convalescent; all came from the United States, Italy and Spain. From T cells, B-cell-depleted T cells, or PBMCs came the material, which was cDNA or gDNA.

From germline, CDR1 is LGHNA and CDR2 YNFKEQ. V was clipped by 0 bases and J by 0 bases, with 19 bases between them. This CDR3 spans 19 amino acids. Under the authors' procedure: Amplifying reference gene primers gave estimates of nucleated cell counts. TCRdb keeps only in-frame clones here, not all; method: immunoSEQ multiplex PCR. That table is the source of V, J and clone size, and D and trimming were worked out from the DNA. Here the sample spans 250,000 to 350,000 clones, approximately 85% being singletons. Seattle researchers signed up patients amid active infection and tracked them longitudinally.

J is TRBJ2-3 and V is TRBV4-2, with a tentative D call TRBD2 (7 bases). Source material: peripheral blood. This TCR was sampled from a human donor with COVID-19, enrolled during active disease. The donor label of this sample is uncertain. CDR3 DNA sequence: TGTGCCAGCAGCCAAGATAATGGGGGCGGGGGCACCAGCACAGATACGCAGTATTTT. The encoded protein is CASSQDNGGGGTSTDTQYF.